One sample yielded the 10 T cell receptor beta chains listed below, sequenced in a study of blood T cell repertoires in COVID-19. Clones were sequenced by immunoSEQ multiplex PCR, and TCRdb holds only the in-frame ones, with some missing. The top ten hold 1.4% of the sample, which has 350,000 to 500,000 clones, 70% to 90% seen once. The sequencing sample was made of PBMCs or T cells enriched from blood (not recorded which). The receptors originated from a woman aged 18-30 years who had been exposed to COVID-19.

This sequence joins TRBV15 and TRBJ1-5; tentatively, D is TRBD1 (5 bases). Germline CDR1 reads LNHNV; CDR2 reads YYDKDF (reference sequence). CDR3 length: 18 amino acids. The ends were cut back, 0 bases at V and 6 bases at J, with 21 bases in the middle. CDR3 sequence: CATSRDDGGYRVSQPQHF. The CDR3 region has the DNA TGTGCCACCAGCAGAGATGACGGGGGTTACCGCGTCAGTCAGCCCCAGCATTTT.

The chain recombines TRBV7-9 with TRBJ1-5; TRBD1 agrees at 8 bases. CDR1 is SEHNR, CDR2 FQNEAQ, per germline (reference sequence). J gave up 2 bases and V 5 bases, and 2 bases lay outside the gene matches. This CDR3 is built from 14 residues. The chain's CDR3 is CASSPTGGNQPQHF. Here the CDR3 DNA reads TGTGCCAGCAGCCCGACAGGGGGCAATCAGCCCCAGCATTTT.

This rearrangement joins TRBV1 to TRBJ2-7; TRBD2 was called by the table and not checked on the DNA. TRBV1 is a recognized pseudogene. CDR3 size: 14 residues. This chain's CDR3 is CTSSQAGRAGEQYF. As DNA, the CDR3 is TGCACCAGCAGCCAAGCCGGGAGGGCGGGCGAGCAGTACTTC.

This chain uses TRBV10-3 with TRBJ2-3, with TRBD1 identical over 7 bases. Germline V gene lookup returns CDR1 ENHRY and CDR2 SYGVKD. This CDR3 has 14 amino acids. Trimming took 4 bases from V and 4 from J; bases not matched to a gene: 5. For the CDR3, the DNA is TGTGCCATCAGTGGGGACAGCGCCCCAGATACGCAGTATTTT. It specifies CAISGDSAPDTQYF.

Comments on this clone: A clone one base away is much larger, so this may be a read error. The chain recombines TRBV7-2 with TRBJ2-2; no clear D. Looked up from germline, CDR1 is SGHTA and CDR2 is FQGNSA. Trimming took off 2 bases at V and 1 base at J, with 2 bases between the two ends. This CDR3 region has 13 residues. The CDR3 is CASSLLNTGELFF. The CDR3 coding sequence is TGTGCCAGCAGCTTACTGAACACCGGGGAGCTGTTTTTT.

V gene TRBV30 combines with J gene TRBJ1-5; 9 nucleotides match TRBD1. Unmatched junction bases numbered 6, after V lost 0 bases and J lost 6 bases. The CDR3 has 15 amino acids. Germline loops: CDR1 GTSNPN, CDR2 SVGIG (reference sequence). CDR3 protein: CAWSVLGQGIQPQHF. As DNA, the CDR3 is TGTGCCTGGAGTGTACTCGGACAGGGGATTCAGCCCCAGCATTTT.

The V and J genes are TRBV6-2 or TRBV6-3 and TRBJ2-6; D possibly corresponds to TRBD2 (5 bases). V was cut by 0 bases and J by 0 bases, with 12 bases left in between. The CDR3 runs to 18 residues. Per germline, CDR1 MNHEY and CDR2 SVGEGT. The CDR3 is CASSYSPRGNSGANVLTF. The CDR3 nucleotides read TGTGCCAGCAGTTACTCTCCTAGAGGGAACTCTGGGGCCAACGTCCTGACTTTC.

This chain uses TRBV18 with TRBJ2-7; tentatively, D is TRBD2 (8 bases). Germline-derived CDR1 and CDR2 are KGHSH and LQKENI. The CDR3 consists of 18 residues. The germline V and J ends were trimmed by 1 base and 5 bases, with 24 bases remaining between them. In nucleotides, the CDR3 is TGTGCCAGCTCACCACTGAGACAGGGAGGGAGCGGGAGCCACGAGCAGTACTTC. This translates into CASSPLRQGGSGSHEQYF.

V is TRBV27 and J is TRBJ2-7; 7 bases agree with TRBD1. The J segment lost 2 bases and the V segment lost 0 bases, leaving 1 base of the junction unmatched. This CDR3 region has 14 residues. The V gene's germline CDR1 is MNHEY and CDR2 SMNVEV (reference sequence). CDR3 DNA: TGTGCCAGCAGTTTATCACAGGGGCCCTACGAGCAGTACTTC. Protein product: CASSLSQGPYEQYF.

The V and J genes are TRBV7-9 and TRBJ1-3, with D unclear. Germline loops: CDR1 SEHNR, CDR2 FQNEAQ (reference sequence). Trimming stripped 5 bases from V and 0 bases from J, with 11 bases between. There are 15 residues in the CDR3. The CDR3 is CASSRKGGSGNTIYF. The CDR3 DNA reads TGTGCCAGCAGCCGGAAGGGAGGCTCTGGAAACACCATATATTTT.